Reported below is one TCR beta chain. Its antigen remains unknown. Diagnoses rested on clinical symptoms, serum thyroxine and TRAb, thyroid ultrasound and orbital computed tomography. From germline, CDR1 is MGHRA and CDR2 YSYEKL. This CDR3 region has 15 residues. V shed 2 bases and J 5 bases; nucleotides not matched to a gene: 6. The data are from a study of T cells in Graves' hyperthyroidism and ophthalmopathy. Whole-study findings and limits: Before onset, ophthalmopathy was predicted by the model a median 6.5 months earlier.

Amplification yielded TCR beta CDR3 regions, with RNA transcripts as the source. A set of HTBI primers served as the primers for a first-round RT-PCR of the TCR CDR3. A single record per CDR3 protein comes from TCRdb applying MiXCR to the multiplex PCR reads. The data contain around 400,000 distinct CDR3 sequences, around 15% of them singletons. The clonotype was recovered from a woman aged 55-69 years with Graves' ophthalmopathy. The sample comprised blood. The V and J genes are TRBV4-1 and TRBJ2-3; 8 positions match TRBD2. The CDR3 sequence: CASSQSGRGRDTQYF. CDR3 DNA: TGCGCCAGCAGCCAAAGCGGGAGAGGAAGAGATACGCAGTATTTT.